The next 3 T cell receptor beta chains were all read from a single sample in a study of blood T cells in healthy people across ages. Using a J-beta primer mix together with a sample-barcoded 5' primer, a second PCR was run for roughly 7 to 11 cycles. In TCRdb, the 5' RACE reads were re-called with MiXCR into one record per CDR3 protein. This sample yields hundreds of thousands of distinct CDR3 sequences, of which around 21% are seen a single time; roughly 3.6% belongs to the top ten. Sequencing was performed on blood. Receptor source: a man aged 65-85 years in good health.

In its sample, this clonotype was seen a few times. The rearrangement uses TRBV29-1 and TRBJ1-1, with unresolved D. The germline gives CDR1 SQVTM, CDR2 ANQGSEA. The V end lost 7 bases, the J end lost 1 base, and 13 bases lay between the germline ends. The CDR3 runs to 13 residues. Here the CDR3 reads CSGRAVANTEAFF. The CDR3 DNA reads as TGCAGCGGACGGGCCGTAGCGAACACTGAAGCTTTCTTT.

This clonotype was seen many times. The CDR3: CASSHHPGTGLKETQYF. CDR3 nucleotide sequence: TGTGCCAGCAGCCACCACCCCGGGACAGGACTTAAAGAGACCCAGTACTTC. This chain joins TRBV14 and TRBJ2-5, with 8 bases matching TRBD1. This CDR3 contains 17 residues. V trimming: 3 bases; J trimming: 3 bases; junction bases outside the gene matches: 12. Germline V gene data show CDR1 as SGHDN and CDR2 as FVKESK.

The table lists this clonotype with a few counts. J is TRBJ2-4 and V is TRBV7-2; possible D gene TRBD2, 5 bases. The germline gives CDR1 SGHTA, CDR2 FQGNSA. Trimming took off 5 bases at V and 8 bases at J, with 13 bases between the two ends. This CDR3 is built from 13 residues. CDR3 loop: CASSPRWRDIQYF. CDR3 sequence (DNA): TGTGCCAGCAGCCCCCGGTGGCGGGACATTCAGTACTTC.